Below are 8 T cell receptor beta chains sequenced from a single sample in a study of T cell responses to AZD1222 COVID-19 vaccine. Data came from immunoSEQ multiplex PCR; TCRdb stores just in-frame clones and leaves some out. This table has approximately 140,000 clones, 93% appearing once. The starting material was peripheral blood, obtained on day 0 of AZD1222 vaccination. These receptors were obtained from an adult in good health.

J is TRBJ2-1 and V is TRBV18, with 14 nucleotides matching TRBD2. This CDR3 is built from 15 residues. The germline V gene has CDR1 KGHSH and CDR2 LQKENI. With V trimmed by 5 bases and J by 8 bases, 5 bases remained unmatched. The CDR3 is CASSEGLAGVDEQFF. The CDR3 DNA reads TGTGCCAGCTCAGAGGGACTAGCGGGGGTTGATGAGCAGTTCTTC.

The chain couples TRBV27 to TRBJ1-2; 7 bases agree with TRBD1. The J segment lost 5 bases and the V segment lost 3 bases, leaving 15 bases of the junction unmatched. The CDR3 sequence is 17 residues long. CDR1 and CDR2 from the germline V gene are MNHEY and SMNVEV (reference sequence). CDR3 sequence: CASSFSGQPGQFYGYTF. The CDR3 DNA follows: TGTGCCAGCAGTTTCTCGGGCCAACCGGGACAGTTTTATGGCTACACCTTC.

The rearrangement uses TRBV12-1 and TRBJ2-2. TRBV12-1 is a listed pseudogene. The length of the CDR3 is 9 residues. The CDR3 spells CARPGELFF. The CDR3 DNA sequence: TGTGCCCGCCCCGGGGAGCTGTTTTTT.

The chain combines TRBV19 with TRBJ1-1, with no clear D. The germline gives CDR1 LNHDA, CDR2 SQIVND (reference sequence). This CDR3 contains 14 residues. V gave up 8 bases and J gave up 1 base, with 14 bases separating them. CDR3 in amino acids: CASSSHMGNTEAFF. The DNA of the CDR3 is TGTGCCAGTTCTTCCCACATGGGGAACACTGAAGCTTTCTTT.

The J gene is TRBJ1-1, the V gene TRBV2; 7 bases are a match to TRBD1. This CDR3 region has 14 residues. V dropped 4 bases and J dropped 4; count of bases not matched to a gene: 6. CDR1 and CDR2 (germline): SNHLY, FYNNEI. The CDR3 sequence is CASSVAGGVTEAFF. For the CDR3, the DNA is TGTGCCAGCAGTGTCGCAGGGGGAGTCACTGAAGCTTTCTTT.

This clone was picked up one time. This chain links TRBV7-9 with TRBJ1-5; 8 bases are shared with TRBD1. Germline trimming cut 3 bases from V and 3 bases from J; bases unmatched to any gene: 7. CDR3 length equals 16 residues. Looked up from germline, CDR1 is SEHNR and CDR2 is FQNEAQ (reference sequence). The CDR3 nucleotides read TGTGCCAGCAGCTTCACGACAGGGGCGGTCAATCAGCCCCAGCATTTT. Translated: CASSFTTGAVNQPQHF.

The chain has TRBV2 and TRBJ2-5; a possible D gene is TRBD1 (5 bases). Trimming took off 4 bases at V and 4 bases at J, with 13 bases between the two ends. CDR1 and CDR2 from the germline V gene are SNHLY and FYNNEI. The CDR3 runs 14 residues. CDR3 bases: TGTGCCAGCAGTGTATCTAGTAGGGGAGAGACCCAGTACTTC. Its translation: CASSVSSRGETQYF.

This clone showed up just once. CDR3 bases: TGTGCCAGCAGCTTAGGGGCCGAAGCTTTCTTT. As protein: CASSLGAEAFF. J is TRBJ1-1 and V is TRBV11-2; no clear D. V was trimmed by 1 base and J by 8 bases, leaving 5 bases between them. CDR1 is SGHAT, CDR2 FQNNGV, per germline. The CDR3 covers 11 residues. Together with reference TRBV11-2 and TRBJ1-1, the CDR3 gives the full variable domain: EAGVAQSPRYKIIEKRQSVAFWCNPISGHATLYWYQQILGQGPKLLIQFQNNGVVDDSQLPKDRFSAERLKGVDSTLKIQPAKLEDSAVYLCASSLGAEAFFGQGTRLTVV.